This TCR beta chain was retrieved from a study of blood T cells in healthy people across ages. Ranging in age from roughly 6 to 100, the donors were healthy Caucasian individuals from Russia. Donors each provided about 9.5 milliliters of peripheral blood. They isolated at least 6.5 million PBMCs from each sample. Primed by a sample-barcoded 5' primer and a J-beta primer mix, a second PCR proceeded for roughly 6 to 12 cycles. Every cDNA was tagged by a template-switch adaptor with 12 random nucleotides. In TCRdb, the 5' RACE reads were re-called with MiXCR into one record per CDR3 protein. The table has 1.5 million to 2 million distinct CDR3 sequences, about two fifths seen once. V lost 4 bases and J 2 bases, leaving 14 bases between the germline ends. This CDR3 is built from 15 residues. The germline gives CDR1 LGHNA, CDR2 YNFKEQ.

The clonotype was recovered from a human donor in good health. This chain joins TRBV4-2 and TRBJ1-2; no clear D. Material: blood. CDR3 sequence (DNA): TGTGCCAGCAGCCCCCTTAGTGACATCAACTATGGCTACACCTTC. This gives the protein CASSPLSDINYGYTF.